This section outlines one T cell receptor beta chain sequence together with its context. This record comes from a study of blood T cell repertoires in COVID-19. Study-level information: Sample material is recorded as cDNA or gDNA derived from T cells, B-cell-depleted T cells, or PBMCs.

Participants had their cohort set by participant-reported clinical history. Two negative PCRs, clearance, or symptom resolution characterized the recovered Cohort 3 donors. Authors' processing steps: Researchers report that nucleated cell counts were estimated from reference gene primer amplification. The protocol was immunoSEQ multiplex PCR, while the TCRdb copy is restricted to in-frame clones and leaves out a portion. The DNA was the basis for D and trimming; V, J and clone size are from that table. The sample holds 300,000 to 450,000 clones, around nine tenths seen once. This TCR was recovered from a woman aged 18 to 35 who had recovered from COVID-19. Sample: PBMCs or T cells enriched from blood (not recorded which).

DNA of the CDR3: TGTGCCAGCAACCTAAGGACGGGGGGGTCCCACAATGAGCAGTTCTTC. This encodes CASNLRTGGSHNEQFF. The chain recombines TRBV3-1 (or the pseudogene TRBV3-2) with TRBJ2-1, with 8 bases aligning to TRBD2. Per the germline V gene, CDR1 is LGHDT and CDR2 is YNNKEL (reference sequence). The CDR3 spans 16 residues. J gave up 5 bases and V 7 bases, and 13 bases lay outside the gene matches.